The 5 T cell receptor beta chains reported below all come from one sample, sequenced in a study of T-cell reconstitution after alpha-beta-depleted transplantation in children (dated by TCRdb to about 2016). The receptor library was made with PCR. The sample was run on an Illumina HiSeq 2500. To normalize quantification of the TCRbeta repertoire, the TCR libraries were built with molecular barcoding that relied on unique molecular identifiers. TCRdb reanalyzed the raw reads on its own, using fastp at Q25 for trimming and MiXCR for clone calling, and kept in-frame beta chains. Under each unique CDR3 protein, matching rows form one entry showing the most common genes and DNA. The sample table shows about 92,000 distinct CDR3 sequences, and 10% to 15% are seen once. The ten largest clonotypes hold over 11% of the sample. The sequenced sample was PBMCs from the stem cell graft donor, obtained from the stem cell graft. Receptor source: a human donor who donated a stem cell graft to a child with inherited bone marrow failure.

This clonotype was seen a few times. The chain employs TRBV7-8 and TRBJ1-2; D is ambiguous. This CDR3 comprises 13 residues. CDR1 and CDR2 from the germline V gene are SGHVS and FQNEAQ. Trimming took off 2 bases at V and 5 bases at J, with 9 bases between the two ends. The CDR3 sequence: CASSLTTSYGYTF. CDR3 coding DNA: TGTGCCAGCAGCTTAACGACGAGTTATGGCTACACCTTC.

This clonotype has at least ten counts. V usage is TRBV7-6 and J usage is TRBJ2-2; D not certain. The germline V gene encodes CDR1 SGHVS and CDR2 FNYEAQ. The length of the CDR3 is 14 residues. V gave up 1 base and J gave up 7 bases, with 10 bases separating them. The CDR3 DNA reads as TGTGCCAGCAGCTTAGACCCCCTCATCGGGGAGCTGTTTTTT. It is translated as CASSLDPLIGELFF.

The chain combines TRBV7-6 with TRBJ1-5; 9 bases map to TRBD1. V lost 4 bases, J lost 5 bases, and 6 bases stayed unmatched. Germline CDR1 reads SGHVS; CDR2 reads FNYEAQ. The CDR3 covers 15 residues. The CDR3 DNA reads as TGTGCCAGCAGCTCAGGGACAGGGTTTGATCAGCCCCAGCATTTT. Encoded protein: CASSSGTGFDQPQHF.

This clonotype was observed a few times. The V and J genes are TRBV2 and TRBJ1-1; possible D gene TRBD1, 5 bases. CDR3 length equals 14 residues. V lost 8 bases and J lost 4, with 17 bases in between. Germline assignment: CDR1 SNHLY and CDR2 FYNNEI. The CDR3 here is CASEGQGGITEAFF. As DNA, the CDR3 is TGTGCCAGCGAAGGGCAGGGCGGTATCACTGAAGCTTTCTTT.

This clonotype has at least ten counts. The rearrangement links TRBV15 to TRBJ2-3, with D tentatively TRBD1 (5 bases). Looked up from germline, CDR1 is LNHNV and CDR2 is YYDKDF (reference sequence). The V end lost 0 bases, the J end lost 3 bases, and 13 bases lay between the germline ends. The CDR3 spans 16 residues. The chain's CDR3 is CATSRDLGARTDTQYF. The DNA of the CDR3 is TGTGCCACCAGCAGAGATCTTGGGGCACGGACAGATACGCAGTATTTT.